This passage covers 2 T cell receptor beta chains from one sample sequenced in a study of T-cell memory formation after mild COVID-19. TCRdb reanalysed the 5' RACE reads using MiXCR and keeps one entry per CDR3 protein. Of hundreds of thousands of distinct CDR3 sequences detected, roughly 20% appear once; the ten largest clones hold under 8.5%. The sequenced sample was PBMCs or a T cell subset sorted from them (not recorded which). The receptors stem from an adult woman who had mild COVID-19 (a few samples of this study predate the infection). Cell type and time point are not known.

The rearrangement uses TRBV20-1 and TRBJ1-1, with D tentatively TRBD1 (6 bases). There are 13 residues in the CDR3. Germline assignment: CDR1 DFQATT and CDR2 SNEGSKA (reference sequence). The V end was cut by 6 bases, the J end by 1 base, with 12 bases between. The DNA for the CDR3 is TGCAGTGCGGGGGGCCTGGGGAACACTGAAGCTTTCTTT. Translated, it gives CSAGGLGNTEAFF.

In its sample, this clonotype was seen a few times. The CDR3 loop is CSPMGGGYGYTF. The CDR3, as DNA: TGCAGCCCCATGGGAGGAGGCTATGGCTACACCTTC. The chain links TRBV29-1 to TRBJ1-2; D remains ambiguous. Trimming shortened V by 8 bases and J by 4 bases, and 14 bases separated the two germline ends. The CDR3 spans 12 residues. Germline assignment: CDR1 SQVTM and CDR2 ANQGSEA.